A single sample is the source of the 4 T cell receptor beta chains below, sequenced in a study of response to subunit inactivated influenza vaccine. TCRdb re-called the RT-PCR reads through MiXCR, storing one row per CDR3 protein. Of some 640,000 distinct CDR3 sequences in the sample, approximately 15% were seen once. The material sequenced was PBMCs from blood, taken less than 15 days before vaccination. The source of these receptors is a man in his fifties or sixties who received an inactivated influenza vaccine.

This clonotype appeared many times. The chain carries TRBV7-2 and TRBJ2-7, with TRBD1 as a possible D gene (6 bases). V was clipped by 0 bases and J by 11 bases, with 8 bases between them. The CDR3 totals 11 residues. Germline lookup yields CDR1 SGHTA and CDR2 FQGNSA. The CDR3 protein is CASSLARDKYF. CDR3 DNA sequence: TGTGCCAGCAGCTTAGCTCGGGACAAGTACTTC.

The V call is TRBV3-1, the J call TRBJ2-1; D may be TRBD2 (6 bases). The CDR3 length is 13 residues. Trimming shortened V by 4 bases and J by 15 bases, and 19 bases separated the two germline ends. Germline V gene lookup returns CDR1 LGHDT and CDR2 YNNKEL (reference sequence). In nucleotides, the CDR3 is TGTGCCAGCAGCCCCCCGCCGACTTTGGGAGGGTTCTTC. Amino acid sequence: CASSPPPTLGGFF.

V is TRBV15 and J is TRBJ2-1; D may match TRBD1 or TRBD2 (7 bases each). CDR1 and CDR2 from the germline V gene are LNHNV and YYDKDF (reference sequence). This CDR3 has 15 amino acids. Trimming stripped 6 bases from V and 10 bases from J, with 22 bases between. CDR3 loop: CATRPRQGPGGEQFF. The CDR3, as DNA: TGTGCCACCAGACCAAGACAGGGTCCCGGGGGGGAGCAGTTCTTC. The variable domain in full, completed from reference TRBV15 and TRBJ2-1, reads DAMVIQNPRYQVTQFGKPVTLSCSQTLNHNVMYWYQQKSSQAPKLLFHYYDKDFNNEADTPDNFQSRRPNTSFCFLDIRSPGLGDTAMYLCATRPRQGPGGEQFFGPGTRLTVL.

This clonotype was observed a few times. CDR3 coding DNA: TGTGCCAGCAGTACACCCCGACTAGCGGGAGGGAATGAGCAGTTCTTC. This sequence encodes CASSTPRLAGGNEQFF. The chain employs TRBV28 and TRBJ2-1; 14 bases line up with TRBD2. The CDR3 runs to 16 residues. The J segment lost 7 bases and the V segment lost 5 bases, leaving 7 bases of the junction unmatched. CDR1 is MDHEN, CDR2 SYDVKM, per germline.